This T cell receptor (beta chain) came from a study of blood T cell repertoires in COVID-19. There are 12 residues in the CDR3. V shed 5 bases and J 8 bases; nucleotides not matched to a gene: 4. Method: immunoSEQ multiplex PCR; TCRdb's copy keeps in-frame clones and lacks some. The table records around 130,000 clones, almost 85% of them present only once. The source of this sequence is a man in his sixties with acute or convalescent COVID-19. This chain joins TRBV12-3 or TRBV12-4 and TRBJ1-2, with 8 bases that match TRBD1. Sequencing input: peripheral blood. CDR3 in DNA: TGTGCCAGCAGTGACAGGGGAATGGGCTACACCTTC. It is translated as CASSDRGMGYTF.